One and the same sample provided the 12 T cell receptor beta chains below, sequenced in a study of radiotherapy plus CTLA-4 blockade in lung cancer. Sequenced by immunoSEQ multiplex PCR; TCRdb stores in-frame clones only, minus some. The sample records about 87,000 clones, roughly 86% being singletons. The source material was peripheral blood, sampled from a patient treated with radiotherapy plus ipilimumab. The receptors shown here come from a human donor with non-small cell lung cancer that progressed on radiotherapy plus ipilimumab.

The sample holds one count of this clone. This chain uses TRBV5-1 with TRBJ1-1; 10 positions agree with TRBD1. With 0 bases clipped from V and 4 bases from J, the junction kept 0 bases outside the gene matches. Germline assignment: CDR1 SGHRS and CDR2 YFSETQ. The CDR3 is 14 amino acids. This CDR3 is CASSLGDRGTEAFF. The CDR3, as DNA: TGCGCCAGCAGCTTGGGGGACAGGGGCACTGAAGCTTTCTTT.

The V gene is TRBV7-2, the J gene TRBJ2-3; D not resolved. CDR1 and CDR2 (germline): SGHTA, FQGNSA. The CDR3 is 16 residues long. Trimming removed 2 bases from V and 2 bases from J, with 14 bases in between. CDR3 residues: CASSLFPIPNTDTQYF. In nucleotides, the CDR3 is TGTGCCAGCAGCTTATTCCCAATACCTAACACAGATACGCAGTATTTT.

V is TRBV4-3 and J is TRBJ1-6; D perhaps matches TRBD1 (5 bases). V lost 1 base and J lost 7, with 11 bases in between. This CDR3 spans 15 amino acids. CDR1 LGHNA and CDR2 YSLEER come from the germline V gene. The CDR3 DNA is TGCGCCAGCAGCCAAGTGGGGCGGTGGAATTCACCCCTCCACTTT. Translated: CASSQVGRWNSPLHF.

J is TRBJ2-1 and V is TRBV27; no firm D call. This CDR3 is 11 amino acids long. The germline V gene has CDR1 MNHEY and CDR2 SMNVEV (reference sequence). V was shortened by 6 bases and J by 4 bases, with 4 bases between the two germline ends. The CDR3 here is CASRAYNEQFF. The CDR3 coding sequence is TGTGCCAGCAGGGCTTACAATGAGCAGTTCTTC.

Comments on this clone: No DNA is shown, since the ends of the CDR3 on it are uncertain; the CDR3 is the one TCRdb lists. This chain uses TRBV5-6 with TRBJ1-2; the table's D call, TRBD1, was not checked against the DNA. Germline V lookup: CDR1 SGHDT, CDR2 YYEEEE. The CDR3 contains 15 residues when both ends are counted. The CDR3 reads CASSFFGQGAKGYTF.

The chain couples TRBV5-1 to TRBJ1-2, with 8 bases lining up with TRBD1. Germline CDR1 and CDR2: SGHRS and YFSETQ. The CDR3 contains 13 residues. With V trimmed by 2 bases and J by 3 bases, 0 bases remained unmatched. The CDR3 protein is CASSLQGDYGYTF. CDR3 coding DNA: TGCGCCAGCAGCTTACAGGGGGACTATGGCTACACCTTC.

DNA of the CDR3: TGTGCCAGCAGTTGGCAGGGGACGTATGGCTACACCTTC. This encodes CASSWQGTYGYTF. J is TRBJ1-2 and V is TRBV6-5, with D possibly matching TRBD1 (6 bases). V shed 4 bases and J shed 5 bases, with 11 bases lying between them. CDR1 and CDR2 (germline): MNHEY, SVGAGI. The CDR3 length is 13 residues.

The genes are TRBV9 and TRBJ1-5; no definite D call. The V and J ends lost 1 base and 5 bases respectively, with 7 bases between them. This CDR3 comprises 13 residues. Germline CDR1 and CDR2: SGDLS and YYNGEE. DNA of the CDR3: TGTGCCAGCAGCGTAAGCCCGGATCAGCCCCAGCATTTT. Amino acids: CASSVSPDQPQHF.

This chain joins TRBV19 and TRBJ2-5; 8 bases map to TRBD1. The assigned J gene may be wrong: the sequence end matches TRBJ2-7 better. Germline CDR1 LNHDA, CDR2 SQIVND (reference sequence). CDR3 length: 13 residues. This chain's CDR3 is CASADRGAYEQYF. The CDR3 DNA is TGTGCCAGTGCTGACAGGGGAGCCTACGAGCAGTACTTC.

About this clone itself: One end of the junction fails to match germline, which may point to a read error. V and J are TRBV7-7 and TRBJ2-3; 15 bases fit TRBD2. Per the germline V gene, CDR1 is SSHAT and CDR2 is FNYEAQ (reference sequence). The CDR3 loop spans 15 amino acids. The CDR3 loop is CASSAGTSGRNTQYF. CDR3 coding DNA: TGTGCTAGCAGCGCCGGGACTAGCGGGAGGAATACGCAGTATTTT.

The CDR3 reads CASSPDYWDTEAFF. The CDR3 bases are TGTGCCAGTAGTCCCGACTATTGGGACACTGAAGCTTTCTTT. The chain recombines TRBV19 with TRBJ1-1; no clear D gene. The CDR3 is made up of 14 amino acids. Germline lookup yields CDR1 LNHDA and CDR2 SQIVND (reference sequence). Between the trimmed V and J ends, which lost 5 bases and 3 bases, there was a span of 13 bases.

The CDR3 region has the DNA TGTGCCAGCAGCTTATCGGTGGACAGGGACCACGAGCAGTACTTC. It is translated as CASSLSVDRDHEQYF. The chain combines TRBV7-8 with TRBJ2-7, with 8 bases identical to TRBD1. After removal of 2 bases from V and 5 bases from J, the junction contained 8 bases not matched to a gene. The germline V gene encodes CDR1 SGHVS and CDR2 FQNEAQ. This CDR3 contains 15 residues.